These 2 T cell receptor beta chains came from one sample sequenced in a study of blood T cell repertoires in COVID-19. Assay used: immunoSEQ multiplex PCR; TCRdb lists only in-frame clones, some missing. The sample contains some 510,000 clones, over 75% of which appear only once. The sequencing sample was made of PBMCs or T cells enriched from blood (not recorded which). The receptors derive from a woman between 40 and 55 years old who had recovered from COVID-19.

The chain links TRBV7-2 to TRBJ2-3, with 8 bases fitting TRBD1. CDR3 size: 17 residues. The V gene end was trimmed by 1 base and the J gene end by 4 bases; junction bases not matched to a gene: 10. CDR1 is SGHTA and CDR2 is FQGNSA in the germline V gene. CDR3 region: CASSLGTAGGWADTQYF. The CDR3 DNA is TGTGCCAGCAGCTTAGGTACGGCAGGGGGCTGGGCAGATACGCAGTATTTT.

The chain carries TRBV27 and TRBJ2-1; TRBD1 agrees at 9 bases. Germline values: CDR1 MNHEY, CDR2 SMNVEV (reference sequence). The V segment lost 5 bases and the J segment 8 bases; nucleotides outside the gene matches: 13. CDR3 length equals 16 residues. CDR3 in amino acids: CASSRTHRGRLYEQFF. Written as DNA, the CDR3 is TGTGCCAGCAGTCGAACCCACAGGGGGCGTTTGTATGAGCAGTTCTTC.